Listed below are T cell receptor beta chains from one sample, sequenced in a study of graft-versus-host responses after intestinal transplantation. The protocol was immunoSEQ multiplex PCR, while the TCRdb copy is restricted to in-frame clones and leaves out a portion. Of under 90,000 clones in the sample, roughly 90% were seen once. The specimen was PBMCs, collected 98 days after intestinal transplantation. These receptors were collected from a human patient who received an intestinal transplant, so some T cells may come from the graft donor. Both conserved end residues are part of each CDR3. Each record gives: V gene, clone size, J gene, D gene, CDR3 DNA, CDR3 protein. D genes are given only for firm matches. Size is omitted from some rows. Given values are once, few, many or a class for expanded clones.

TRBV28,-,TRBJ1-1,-,TGTGCCAGCAGTTTATCCCCGAGGGGATTAATGGGAACTGAAGCTTTCTTT,CASSLSPRGLMGTEAFF
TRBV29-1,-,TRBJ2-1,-,TGCAGCGTTGGAGGCGGGGGCCCCTACAATGAGCAGTTCTTC,CSVGGGGPYNEQFF
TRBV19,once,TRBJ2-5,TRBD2,TGTGCCAGTAGTATGACTAGCGGGCCCCCACCAGAGACCCAGTACTTC,CASSMTSGPPPETQYF
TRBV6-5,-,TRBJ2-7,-,TGTGCCAGCAGTTTGAGGACGAGCTCCTACGAGCAGTACTTC,CASSLRTSSYEQYF
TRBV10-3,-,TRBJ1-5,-,TGTGCCATCAGTGAGTCCCTTTACCAGCCCCAGCATTTT,CAISESLYQPQHF
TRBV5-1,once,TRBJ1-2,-,TGCGCCAGCAGCCGGGACGGTGACTATGGCTACACCTTC,CASSRDGDYGYTF
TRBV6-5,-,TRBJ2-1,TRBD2,TGTGCCAGCAGTGTAGCGGGGGGATACAATGAGCAGTTCTTC,CASSVAGGYNEQFF
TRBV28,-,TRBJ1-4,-,TGTGCCAGCAGTATCTGGGTCGCGGGAAAACTGTTTTTT,CASSIWVAGKLFF
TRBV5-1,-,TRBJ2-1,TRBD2,TGCGCCAGCAGTATTCAGGGACTAGAAATCCTCAATGAGCAGTTCTTC,CASSIQGLEILNEQFF
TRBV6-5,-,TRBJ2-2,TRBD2,TGTGCGGCGGGGGCCGGGGAGCTGTTTTTT,CAAGAGELFF
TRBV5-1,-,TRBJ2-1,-,TGCGCCAGCAGCTTGGACCTTGGGGGGGGCCTCTCCTACAATGAGCAGTTCTTC,CASSLDLGGGLSYNEQFF
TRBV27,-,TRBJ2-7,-,TGTGCCAGCAGTTTATTACCGGGTCTCTCCTACGAGCAGTACTTC,CASSLLPGLSYEQYF
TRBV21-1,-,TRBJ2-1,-,TGTGCCAGCAGCAATTCCCGGGACTCCCCCTACAATGAGCAGTTCTTC,CASSNSRDSPYNEQFF
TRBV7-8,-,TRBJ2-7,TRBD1,TGTGCCAGCAGCCCCGGGACAGGGGGGGACGAGCAGTACTTC,CASSPGTGGDEQYF
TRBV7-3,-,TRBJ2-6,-,TGTGCCAGCAGCCGTAGACGAGGAGGAGATGGGGCCAACGTCCTGACTTTC,CASSRRRGGDGANVLTF
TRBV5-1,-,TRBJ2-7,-,TGCGCCAGCAGCTTGGACTGGTCGTCGCAGTACTTC,CASSLDWSSQYF
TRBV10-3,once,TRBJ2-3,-,TGTGCCATCAGTGACAGAGATACGCAGTATTTT,CAISDRDTQYF
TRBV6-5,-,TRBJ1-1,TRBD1,TGTGCCAGCAGTTCGATCGGACAGGACACTGAAGCTTTCTTT,CASSSIGQDTEAFF
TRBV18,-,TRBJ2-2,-,TGTGCCAGCTCACCATTTTCGCGGGGGCAGGCCGGGGAGCTGTTTTTT,CASSPFSRGQAGELFF
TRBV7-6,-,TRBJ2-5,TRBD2,TGTGCCAGCAGCGCCGGGACTAGCGGATACCAAGAGACCCAGTACTTC,CASSAGTSGYQETQYF
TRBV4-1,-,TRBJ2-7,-,TGCGCCAGCAGCCAAGAGGTTGTGCACTACGAGCAGTACTTC,CASSQEVVHYEQYF
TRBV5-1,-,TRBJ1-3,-,TGCGCCAGCAGCTTGGGACAGGCTGGAAACACCATATATTTT,CASSLGQAGNTIYF
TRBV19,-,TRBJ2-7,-,TGTGCCAGTGGGGCAGAACCCTCCTACGAGCAGTACTTC,CASGAEPSYEQYF
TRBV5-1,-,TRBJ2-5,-,TGCGCCAGCGGATGGGGATTGGAGCCAGCAGCTTTCGTTGGGGGGACTTGGGAGACCCAGTACTTC,CASGWGLEPAAFVGGTWETQYF
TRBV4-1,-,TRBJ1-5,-,TGCGCCAGCAGCCAAGGGGTGGGGGGGACTCAGCCCCAGCATTTT,CASSQGVGGTQPQHF
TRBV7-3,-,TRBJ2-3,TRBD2,TGTGCCAGCAGCCCGGCGGGAGGCTTGGGGACAGATACGCAGTATTTT,CASSPAGGLGTDTQYF
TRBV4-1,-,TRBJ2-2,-,TGCGCCAGCAGCCCCACCTCTCGACAGCCCTTATGGGTTTTCGGGGAGCTGTTTTTT,CASSPTSRQPLWVFGELFF
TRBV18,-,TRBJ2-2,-,TGTGCCAGCTCATCAGCTAGGGACACCGGGGAGCTGTTTTTT,CASSSARDTGELFF
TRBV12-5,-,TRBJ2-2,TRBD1,TGTGCTAGTGGTTTGTGGTGGGCAGGGGGCACCGGGGAGCTGTTTTTT,CASGLWWAGGTGELFF
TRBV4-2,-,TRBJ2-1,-,TGTGCCAGCAGCCAAGAGGCTCCCGTAAACAATGAGCAGTTCTTC,CASSQEAPVNNEQFF
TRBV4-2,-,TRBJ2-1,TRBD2,TGTGCCAGCGGAACCGGGACTAGTGATGTGAATGAGCAGTTCTTC,CASGTGTSDVNEQFF
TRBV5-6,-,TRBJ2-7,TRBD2,TGTGCCAGCAGCTTGGTTGGGGGGGACTACGAGCAGTACTTC,CASSLVGGDYEQYF
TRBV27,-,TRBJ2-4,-,TGTGCCAGCAGTGCTATGCCGGGACTAGCCAAAAACATTCAGTACTTC,CASSAMPGLAKNIQYF
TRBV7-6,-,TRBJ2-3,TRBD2,TGTGCCAGCAGCTTAGGGACTAGCGGGAGAGATACGCAGTATTTT,CASSLGTSGRDTQYF
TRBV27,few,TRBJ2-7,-,TGTGCCAGCCGGACCGCCGAGAGCTCCTACGAGCAGTACTTC,CASRTAESSYEQYF
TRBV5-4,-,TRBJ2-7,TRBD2,TGTGCCAGCAGAACGACTAGCGGGCCCTCCTACGAGCAGTACTTC,CASRTTSGPSYEQYF
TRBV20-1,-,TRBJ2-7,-,TGCAGTGCTAGAATCAGCCGGGAACAGTACTTC,CSARISREQYF
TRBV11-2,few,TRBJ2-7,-,TGTGCCAGCAGCTTCGACAGCTACGAGCAGTACTTC,CASSFDSYEQYF
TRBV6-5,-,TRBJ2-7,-,TGTGCCAGCAGTTACTCGGTGTCTTACGAGCAGTACTTC,CASSYSVSYEQYF
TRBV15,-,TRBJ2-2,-,TGTGCCACCAGCAGAGATCTCCCGGGAGCGACCACCGGGGAGCTGTTTTTT,CATSRDLPGATTGELFF
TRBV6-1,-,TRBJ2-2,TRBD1,TGTGCCCTGGGACAGGGGAACACCGGGGAGCTGTTTTTT,CALGQGNTGELFF
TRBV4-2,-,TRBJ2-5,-,TGTGCCAGCAGCCAAGCCGGGACACAACAAGAGACCCAGTACTTC,CASSQAGTQQETQYF
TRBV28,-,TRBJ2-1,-,TGTGCCAGCAGTTCGGACGAGGATGAGCAGTTCTTC,CASSSDEDEQFF
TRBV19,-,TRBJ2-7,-,TGTGCCAGTAGTATCACTACAGGGAGCTCCTACGAGCAGTACTTC,CASSITTGSSYEQYF
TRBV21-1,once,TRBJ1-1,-,TGTGCCAGCAGCAAGGGACCCAGGAACACTGAAGCTTTCTTT,CASSKGPRNTEAFF
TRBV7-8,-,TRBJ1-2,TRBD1,TGTGCCAGCAGCTTCGGGAGGGGGCTGGGTGGCTACACCTTC,CASSFGRGLGGYTF
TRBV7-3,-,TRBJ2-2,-,TGTGCCAGCAGGGTAGCTACAGGGACCGGGGAGCTGTTTTTT,CASRVATGTGELFF
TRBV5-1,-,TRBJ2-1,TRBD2,TGCGCCAGCAGCTTGGATAGCGGGGGCCCCCTTGTGCAGTTCTTC,CASSLDSGGPLVQFF
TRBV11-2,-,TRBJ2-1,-,TGTGCCAGCAGCCCTAGCTTCGGTCTTTGGGGCAATGAGCAGTTCTTC,CASSPSFGLWGNEQFF
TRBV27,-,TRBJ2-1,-,TGTGCCAGCAGCCTAGACAGGCTCGGGGGAAACAATGAGCAGTTCTTC,CASSLDRLGGNNEQFF
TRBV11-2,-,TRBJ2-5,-,TGTGCCAGCAGCTTGAATAGGGAAGAGACCCAGTACTTC,CASSLNREETQYF
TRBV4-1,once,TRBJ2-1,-,TGCGCCAGCAGCCAAGCTAGCGAGCAGTTCTTC,CASSQASEQFF
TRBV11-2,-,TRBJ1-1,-,TGTGCCAGCAGCTTAGTGGCCGGGACAGAAGCTTTCTTT,CASSLVAGTEAFF